Here is one TCR beta chain with its context. Its specificity is not known. The data were obtained in a study of cytomegalovirus exposure and HLA in healthy donors. Sampled while nominally healthy, donors likely had unrecorded immune exposures. The study's findings and limits: An analysis that was carried out later associated 15,000 to 20,000 TCR beta sequences with HLA alleles at 0.05 false discovery rate. Sequencing depth across donors, presence/absence analyses assumed, was roughly uniform.

PCR involved 60 Vbeta and 13 Jbeta primers. Only in-frame clones appear in the TCRdb table, and some are missing; sequencing was by immunoSEQ multiplex PCR. The table shows about 78,000 clones, with about 88% occurring only once. The V gene's germline CDR1 is KGHSH and CDR2 LQKENI. Trimming removed 3 bases from V and 2 bases from J, with 14 bases in between. CDR3 size: 16 residues. The sequencing input was PBMCs. This chain connects TRBV18 to TRBJ1-3; D is possibly TRBD1 (6 bases). This receptor was obtained from a woman aged 50 to 60 in good health and CMV-seronegative. CDR3 sequence: CASSPAQGNTGNTIYF. The CDR3 DNA sequence: TGTGCCAGCTCACCGGCACAGGGAAATACTGGAAACACCATATATTTT. Supplemented by reference TRBV18 and TRBJ1-3, the full variable domain reads NAGVMQNPRHLVRRRGQEARLRCSPMKGHSHVYWYRQLPEEGLKFMVYLQKENIIDESGMPKERFSAEFPKEGPSILRIQQVVRGDSAAYFCASSPAQGNTGNTIYFGEGSWLTVV.